This T cell receptor (beta chain) emerged from a study of blood T cell repertoires in COVID-19. This table comes from immunoSEQ multiplex PCR, and its TCRdb copy is limited to in-frame clones, with some not included. The sample consists of approximately 220,000 clones, around 90% of them appearing once. In germline, CDR1 is SEHNR, CDR2 FQNEAQ (reference sequence). There are 16 residues in the CDR3. About this clone: Compared with germline, one end of the junction differs, possibly owing to a read error.

The chain recombines TRBV7-9 with TRBJ1-4; maybe TRBD1 (6 bases). The clonotype was recovered from a woman between 25 and 40 years old who had recovered from COVID-19. Sequences were obtained from PBMCs or T cells enriched from blood (not recorded which). The DNA of the CDR3 is TGTGCCAGCAGCCAAGTCCGGACAGTAACTACTGAAAAACTGTTTTTT. This gives the protein CASSQVRTVTTEKLFF.